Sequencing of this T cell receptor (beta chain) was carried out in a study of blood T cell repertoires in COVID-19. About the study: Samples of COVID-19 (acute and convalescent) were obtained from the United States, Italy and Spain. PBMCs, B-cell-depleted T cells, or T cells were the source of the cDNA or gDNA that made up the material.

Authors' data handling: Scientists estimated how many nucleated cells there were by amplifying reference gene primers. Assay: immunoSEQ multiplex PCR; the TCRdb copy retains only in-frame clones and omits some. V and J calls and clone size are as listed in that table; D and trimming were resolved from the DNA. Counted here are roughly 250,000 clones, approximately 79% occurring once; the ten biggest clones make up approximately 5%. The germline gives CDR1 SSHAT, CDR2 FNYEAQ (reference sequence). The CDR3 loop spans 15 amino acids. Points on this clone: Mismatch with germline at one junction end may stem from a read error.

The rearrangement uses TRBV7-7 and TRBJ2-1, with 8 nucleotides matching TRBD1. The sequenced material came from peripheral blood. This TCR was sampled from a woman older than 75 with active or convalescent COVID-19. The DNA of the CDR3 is TGTGCTAGCAGCTCCGGACAGGGCTCCTACAATGAGCAGTTCTTC. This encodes CASSSGQGSYNEQFF.